The 29 T cell receptor beta chains below were found in one sample sequenced in a study of cytomegalovirus exposure and HLA in healthy donors. Clones were read by immunoSEQ multiplex PCR, and TCRdb kept only the in-frame ones, dropping some. The data show 130,000 to 150,000 clones, roughly 91% seen once. Sequencing input: PBMCs. Receptor source: a woman under 30 in good health and CMV-seropositive.

This chain links TRBV6-5 with TRBJ1-1; no reliable D call. The CDR3 spans 13 residues. CDR1 is MNHEY and CDR2 is SVGAGI in the germline V gene. V dropped 10 bases and J dropped 0 bases, with 12 bases sitting between them. The CDR3: CAIVNPMNTEAFF. The CDR3 nucleotides read TGTGCCATTGTAAATCCTATGAACACTGAAGCTTTCTTT.

The table lists this clone with a count of one. The V call is TRBV7-2, the J call TRBJ2-1; 8 positions match TRBD1. The CDR3 has 11 residues. Germline V gene sequence: CDR1 SGHTA, CDR2 FQGNSA. Trimming cost V 3 bases and J 13 bases; bases outside gene matches: 2. As DNA, the CDR3 is TGTGCCAGCAGCTTGGGACAGGTTCAGTTCTTC. Its protein product is CASSLGQVQFF.

The chain has TRBV7-2 and TRBJ2-1; 13 bases are a match to TRBD2. This CDR3 is built from 16 residues. V lost 5 bases and J lost 9; bases outside the gene matches: 10. Germline V gene lookup returns CDR1 SGHTA and CDR2 FQGNSA. The CDR3 sequence is CASSQPLAGGPGEQFF. DNA of the CDR3: TGTGCCAGCAGCCAACCACTAGCGGGAGGGCCCGGTGAGCAGTTCTTC.

The chain has TRBV6-5 and TRBJ2-5; the match to TRBD2 covers 8 bases. Germline assignment: CDR1 MNHEY and CDR2 SVGAGI. V gave up 9 bases and J gave up 3 bases; unmatched junction bases: 6. The CDR3 runs to 13 residues. CDR3 in DNA: TGTGCCAGTCGACGGGGGGGCGAAGAGACCCAGTACTTC. It translates to CASRRGGEETQYF.

This chain uses TRBV6-5 with TRBJ2-7, with 7 positions matching TRBD2. The CDR3 runs to 16 residues. Trimming at V came to 2 bases and at J to 7 bases, leaving 14 bases not matched to a gene. Germline V lookup: CDR1 MNHEY, CDR2 SVGAGI. This CDR3 reads CASSYRSIGRAKEQYF. CDR3 coding DNA: TGTGCCAGCAGTTACCGGAGCATTGGGAGGGCGAAAGAGCAGTACTTC.

The chain carries TRBV18 and TRBJ2-2; possible D gene TRBD1, 6 bases. The CDR3 consists of 16 residues. The germline V gene has CDR1 KGHSH and CDR2 LQKENI. Trimming stripped 4 bases from V and 4 bases from J, with 16 bases between. The CDR3 region has the DNA TGTGCCAGCTCACACACTTCAGGGGAAATCACCGGGGAGCTGTTTTTT. Translated, it gives CASSHTSGEITGELFF.

J is TRBJ2-7 and V is TRBV7-6; TRBD1 matches 9 bases. The CDR3 sequence is 15 residues long. V lost 5 bases, J lost 6 bases, and 11 bases stayed unmatched. Per germline, CDR1 SGHVS and CDR2 FNYEAQ. CDR3 bases: TGTGCCAGCAGCCCGACGGACAGGGGCGCGGGCGAGCAGTACTTC. Translation gives CASSPTDRGAGEQYF. The variable domain in full, completed from reference TRBV7-6 and TRBJ2-7, reads GAGVSQSPRYKVTKRGQDVALRCDPISGHVSLYWYRQALGQGPEFLTYFNYEAQQDKSGLPNDRFSAERPEGSISTLTIQRTEQRDSAMYRCASSPTDRGAGEQYFGPGTRLTVT.

CDR3 in DNA: TGTGCCAGCAGCCCTAGACTAGACTCCTACGAGCAGTACTTC. This encodes CASSPRLDSYEQYF. The rearrangement joins TRBV5-6 to TRBJ2-7, with D possibly TRBD2 on 6 matching bases. Trimming removed 4 bases from V and 0 bases from J, with 11 bases in between. The CDR3 loop spans 14 amino acids. Germline CDR1 reads SGHDT; CDR2 reads YYEEEE. Drawing the rest from reference TRBV5-6 and TRBJ2-7, the complete variable domain is DAGVTQSPTHLIKTRGQQVTLRCSPKSGHDTVSWYQQALGQGPQFIFQYYEEEERQRGNFPDRFSGHQFPNYSSELNVNALLLGDSALYLCASSPRLDSYEQYFGPGTRLTVT.

The V call is TRBV19, the J call TRBJ2-1; possible D gene TRBD2, 7 bases. The V end was cut by 7 bases, the J end by 0 bases, with 13 bases between. Germline CDR1 LNHDA, CDR2 SQIVND (reference sequence). This CDR3 is 15 amino acids long. The CDR3 region has the DNA TGTGCCAGTACCGGGGAGGGGGGCTCCTACAATGAGCAGTTCTTC. Its protein is CASTGEGGSYNEQFF.

This clone appeared a few times. This rearrangement joins TRBV4-1 to TRBJ2-2, with 12 bases aligning to TRBD1. CDR1 is MGHRA, CDR2 YSYEKL, per germline. CDR3 length: 17 amino acids. The V gene end was trimmed by 3 bases and the J gene end by 5 bases; junction bases not matched to a gene: 7. The CDR3 region is CASSHRPGQGATGELFF. The CDR3 bases are TGCGCCAGCAGCCATCGACCGGGACAGGGGGCAACCGGGGAGCTGTTTTTT.

The chain recombines TRBV27 with TRBJ2-7; D perhaps matches TRBD1 (6 bases). V gave up 3 bases and J gave up 9 bases, with 15 bases separating them. This CDR3 is 13 amino acids long. CDR1 and CDR2 (germline): MNHEY, SMNVEV (reference sequence). The CDR3 nucleotides read TGTGCCAGCAGTTTGAACAGGGCCAAGGGGCAGTACTTC. Its protein is CASSLNRAKGQYF.

CDR3 DNA sequence: TGTGCCAGCTTATGGACTAGCGGGAGCTATGAGCAGTTCTTC. Protein sequence: CASLWTSGSYEQFF. The V call is TRBV6-1, the J call TRBJ2-1, with 13 bases lining up with TRBD2. The CDR3 spans 14 residues. V dropped 8 bases and J dropped 8; count of bases not matched to a gene: 6. Germline CDR1 MNHNS, CDR2 SASEGT.

In its sample, this clone was seen once. V gene TRBV5-1 combines with J gene TRBJ2-1; TRBD2 matches 7 bases. The CDR3 extends over 15 amino acids. CDR1 and CDR2 from the germline V gene are SGHRS and YFSETQ. Trimming cost V 0 bases and J 10 bases; bases outside gene matches: 10. CDR3 DNA: TGCGCCAGCAGCTTGGATCCGGGAGGTGACCGGGAGCAGTTCTTC. Its protein product is CASSLDPGGDREQFF.

The V gene is TRBV18, the J gene TRBJ2-5; the match to TRBD2 covers 10 bases. Germline values: CDR1 KGHSH, CDR2 LQKENI. V dropped 3 bases and J dropped 1; count of bases not matched to a gene: 5. This CDR3 is built from 16 residues. The CDR3 region has the DNA TGTGCCAGCTCACCGCGCCTAGCGGGAGCCCAAGAGACCCAGTACTTC. Residues: CASSPRLAGAQETQYF.

CDR3 DNA: TGTGCCAGCAGCTTTAGCGGGGGACAGCTCTCTGGAAACACCATATATTTT. Protein product: CASSFSGGQLSGNTIYF. The chain is built from TRBV7-9 and TRBJ1-3; 7 positions match TRBD1. The CDR3 totals 17 residues. Germline CDR1 SEHNR, CDR2 FQNEAQ (reference sequence). The J segment lost 0 bases and the V segment lost 3 bases, leaving 8 bases of the junction unmatched.

The CDR3 is CASSVDGGRTEAFF. The DNA of the CDR3 is TGTGCCAGCAGTGTAGACGGGGGTCGGACTGAAGCTTTCTTT. This chain links TRBV2 with TRBJ1-1; D may be TRBD1 (5 bases). The CDR3 is 14 amino acids. V was trimmed by 4 bases and J by 5 bases, leaving 14 bases between them. From germline, CDR1 is SNHLY and CDR2 FYNNEI. The variable domain in full, with the rest retrieved from reference TRBV2 and TRBJ1-1, is EPEVTQTPSHQVTQMGQEVILRCVPISNHLYFYWYRQILGQKVEFLVSFYNNEISEKSEIFDDQFSVERPDGSNFTLKIRSTKLEDSAMYFCASSVDGGRTEAFFGQGTRLTVV.

The chain joins TRBV28 to TRBJ2-3, with TRBD2 matching over 15 bases. CDR1 is MDHEN, CDR2 SYDVKM, per germline. V dropped 4 bases and J dropped 1; count of bases not matched to a gene: 12. CDR3 length: 20 residues. The CDR3 region is CASSSLGTSGRYARTDTQYF. The CDR3 region has the DNA TGTGCCAGCAGTTCCTTAGGGACTAGCGGGAGGTATGCCCGCACAGATACGCAGTATTTT.

V gene TRBV4-2 combines with J gene TRBJ2-1; tentatively, D is TRBD2 (7 bases). Germline values: CDR1 LGHNA, CDR2 YNFKEQ. The CDR3 runs to 16 residues. V dropped 4 bases and J dropped 2 bases, with 15 bases sitting between them. The CDR3 here is CASSRLGGAAYNEQFF. The CDR3 nucleotides read TGTGCCAGCAGCCGCCTTGGGGGGGCAGCCTACAATGAGCAGTTCTTC.

The chain combines TRBV5-1 with TRBJ2-5; D is possibly TRBD2 (5 bases). The germline V gene has CDR1 SGHRS and CDR2 YFSETQ. CDR3 length equals 13 residues. The V end was cut by 6 bases, the J end by 8 bases, with 17 bases between. CDR3 DNA: TGCGCCAGCACCGAACCTAGCCTAGCCACCCAGTACTTC. Protein: CASTEPSLATQYF. Supplemented by reference TRBV5-1 and TRBJ2-5, the full variable domain reads KAGVTQTPRYLIKTRGQQVTLSCSPISGHRSVSWYQQTPGQGLQFLFEYFSETQRNKGNFPGRFSGRQFSNSRSEMNVSTLELGDSALYLCASTEPSLATQYFGPGTRLLVL.

This chain connects TRBV19 to TRBJ1-1; perhaps TRBD1 as D (6 bases). Trimming left V 6 bases short and J 7 bases short, with 15 bases between. CDR1 and CDR2 (germline): LNHDA, SQIVND (reference sequence). The CDR3 covers 13 residues. The CDR3, as DNA: TGTGCCAGTAGGGGCCGGACAGCTGGTGAAGCTTTCTTT. Amino acid sequence: CASRGRTAGEAFF. Based on the CDR3 plus reference TRBV19 and TRBJ1-1, the full variable domain is DGGITQSPKYLFRKEGQNVTLSCEQNLNHDAMYWYRQDPGQGLRLIYYSQIVNDFQKGDIAEGYSVSREKKESFPLTVTSAQKNPTAFYLCASRGRTAGEAFFGQGTRLTVV.

This sequence joins TRBV6-6 and TRBJ2-7, with D tentatively TRBD1 (6 bases). Germline V lookup: CDR1 MNHNY, CDR2 SVGAGI (reference sequence). The ends were cut back, 5 bases at V and 4 bases at J, with 18 bases in the middle. The CDR3 covers 15 residues. Here the CDR3 DNA reads TGTGCCAGCAGTCGAACACCGGGACAAAAATACGAGCAGTACTTC. Its protein product is CASSRTPGQKYEQYF.

The sample holds many counts of this clone. CDR3 protein: CASSEGTGGTEAFF. CDR3 coding DNA: TGTGCCAGCAGTGAGGGGACAGGCGGAACTGAAGCTTTCTTT. This sequence joins TRBV6-4 and TRBJ1-1; TRBD1 agrees at 8 bases. With V trimmed by 3 bases and J by 5 bases, 5 bases remained unmatched. The CDR3 length is 14 residues. CDR1 and CDR2 from the germline V gene are MRHNA and SNTAGT.

The chain links TRBV18 to TRBJ1-2; D unclear. This CDR3 is built from 13 residues. Germline V CDR1 and CDR2: KGHSH, LQKENI. The V and J ends lost 0 bases and 6 bases respectively, with 8 bases between them. In DNA form, the CDR3 reads TGTGCCAGCTCACCACCTAACTTAAATGGCTACACCTTC. It is translated as CASSPPNLNGYTF.

V gene TRBV15 combines with J gene TRBJ2-5; tentatively, D is TRBD2 (7 bases). V was shortened by 6 bases and J by 9 bases, with 17 bases between the two germline ends. Germline values: CDR1 LNHNV, CDR2 YYDKDF (reference sequence). The CDR3 runs to 13 residues. The CDR3 region has the DNA TGTGCCACCAGGACCCTTCGGGGGGCGGCCCAGTACTTC. Protein: CATRTLRGAAQYF.

This clone was detected only a few times. Sequence at one end of the junction differs from germline and may be a read error. CDR3 sequence: CASSSATGTHF. The CDR3 coding sequence is TGTGCCAGCAGTTCAGCGACAGGAACCCACTTC. The rearrangement links TRBV28 to TRBJ1-2; D is possibly TRBD1 (6 bases). Germline CDR1 is MDHEN and CDR2 is SYDVKM. The CDR3 is 11 residues long.

V and J are TRBV30 and TRBJ2-6; the D gene is possibly TRBD1 (7 bases). The V gene's germline CDR1 is GTSNPN and CDR2 SVGIG (reference sequence). This CDR3 comprises 16 residues. V was clipped by 2 bases and J by 3 bases, with 14 bases between them. Here the CDR3 reads CAWSLTGRHGANVLTF. In DNA form, the CDR3 reads TGTGCCTGGAGTTTGACAGGGAGGCATGGGGCCAACGTCCTGACTTTC.

As DNA, the CDR3 is TGTGCCATCAGTGACAGGGGGCTAAACTACGAGCAGTACTTC. This sequence encodes CAISDRGLNYEQYF. This chain links TRBV10-3 with TRBJ2-7; 8 nucleotides line up with TRBD1. The CDR3 runs 14 residues. Germline V gene lookup returns CDR1 ENHRY and CDR2 SYGVKD. Germline trimming cut 3 bases from V and 3 bases from J; bases unmatched to any gene: 4.

This chain connects TRBV20-1 to TRBJ1-1; no clear D. Looked up from germline, CDR1 is DFQATT and CDR2 is SNEGSKA (reference sequence). The germline V and J ends were trimmed by 2 bases and 7 bases, with 8 bases remaining between them. The CDR3 is 11 amino acids. CDR3 bases: TGCAGTGCTAGAAGGCAGGTTGAAGCTTTCTTT. It yields the protein CSARRQVEAFF.

The V call is TRBV6-5, the J call TRBJ2-2; D call uncertain. Germline V gene data show CDR1 as MNHEY and CDR2 as SVGAGI. V was shortened by 10 bases and J by 3 bases, with 15 bases between the two germline ends. The CDR3 runs 14 residues. CDR3 protein: CATTRRIHTGELFF. The CDR3 nucleotides read TGTGCCACCACCAGGCGAATTCACACCGGGGAGCTGTTTTTT.